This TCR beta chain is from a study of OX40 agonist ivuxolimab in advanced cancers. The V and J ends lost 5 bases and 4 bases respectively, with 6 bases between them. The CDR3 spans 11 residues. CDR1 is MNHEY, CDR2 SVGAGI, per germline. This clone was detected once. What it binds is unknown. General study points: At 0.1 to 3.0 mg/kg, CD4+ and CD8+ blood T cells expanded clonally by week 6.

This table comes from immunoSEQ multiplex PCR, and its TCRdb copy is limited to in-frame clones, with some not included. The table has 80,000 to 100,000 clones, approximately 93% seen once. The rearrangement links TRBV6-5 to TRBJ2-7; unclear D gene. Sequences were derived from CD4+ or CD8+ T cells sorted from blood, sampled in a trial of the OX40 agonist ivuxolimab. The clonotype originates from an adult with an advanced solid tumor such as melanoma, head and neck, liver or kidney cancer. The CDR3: CASSTMYEQYF. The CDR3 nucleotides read TGTGCCAGCAGTACCATGTACGAGCAGTACTTC.